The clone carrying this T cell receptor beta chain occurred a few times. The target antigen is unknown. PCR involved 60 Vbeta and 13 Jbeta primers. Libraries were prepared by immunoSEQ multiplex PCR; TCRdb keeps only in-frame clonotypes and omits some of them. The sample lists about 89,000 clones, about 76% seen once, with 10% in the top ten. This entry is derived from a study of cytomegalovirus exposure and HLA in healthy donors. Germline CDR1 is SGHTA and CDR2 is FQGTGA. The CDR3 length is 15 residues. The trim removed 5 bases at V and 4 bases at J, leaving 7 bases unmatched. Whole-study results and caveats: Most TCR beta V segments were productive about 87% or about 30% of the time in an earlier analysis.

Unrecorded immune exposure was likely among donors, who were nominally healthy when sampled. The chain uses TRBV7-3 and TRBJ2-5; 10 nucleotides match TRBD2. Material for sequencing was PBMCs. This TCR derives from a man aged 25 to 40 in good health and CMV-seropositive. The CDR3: CASSLQRGGLETQYF. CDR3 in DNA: TGTGCCAGCAGCCTTCAGCGGGGGGGCCTAGAGACCCAGTACTTC.